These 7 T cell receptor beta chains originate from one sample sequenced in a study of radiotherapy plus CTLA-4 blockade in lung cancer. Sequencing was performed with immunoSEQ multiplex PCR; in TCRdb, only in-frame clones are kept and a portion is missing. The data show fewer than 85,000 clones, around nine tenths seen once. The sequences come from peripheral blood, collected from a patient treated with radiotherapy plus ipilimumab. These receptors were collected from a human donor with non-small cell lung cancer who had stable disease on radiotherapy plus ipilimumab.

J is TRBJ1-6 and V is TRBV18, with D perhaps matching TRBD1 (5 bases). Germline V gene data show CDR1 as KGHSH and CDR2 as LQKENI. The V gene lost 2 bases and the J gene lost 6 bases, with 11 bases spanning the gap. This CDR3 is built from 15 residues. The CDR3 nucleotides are TGTGCCAGCTCACCAGCGACAGAGAGTAATTCACCCCTCCACTTT. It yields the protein CASSPATESNSPLHF. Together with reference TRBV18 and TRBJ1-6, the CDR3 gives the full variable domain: NAGVMQNPRHLVRRRGQEARLRCSPMKGHSHVYWYRQLPEEGLKFMVYLQKENIIDESGMPKERFSAEFPKEGPSILRIQQVVRGDSAAYFCASSPATESNSPLHFGNGTRLTVT.

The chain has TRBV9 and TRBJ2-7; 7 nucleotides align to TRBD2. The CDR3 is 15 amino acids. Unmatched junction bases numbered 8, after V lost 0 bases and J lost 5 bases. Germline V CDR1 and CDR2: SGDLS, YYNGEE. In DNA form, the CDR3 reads TGTGCCAGCAGCGTAGGCGGGAGAGTTGTCGACGAGCAGTACTTC. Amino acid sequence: CASSVGGRVVDEQYF.

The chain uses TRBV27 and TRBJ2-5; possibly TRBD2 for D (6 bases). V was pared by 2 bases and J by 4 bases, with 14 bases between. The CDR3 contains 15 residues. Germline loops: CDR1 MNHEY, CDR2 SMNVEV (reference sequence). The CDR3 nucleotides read TGTGCCAGCAGTTTAGGGACTTCGGTCGGAGAGACCCAGTACTTC. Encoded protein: CASSLGTSVGETQYF.

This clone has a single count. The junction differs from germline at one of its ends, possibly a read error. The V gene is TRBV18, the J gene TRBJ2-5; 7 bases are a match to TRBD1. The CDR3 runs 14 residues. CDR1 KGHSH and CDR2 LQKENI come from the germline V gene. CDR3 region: CASSRTGEQGTQYF. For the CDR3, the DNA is TGTGCCAGCTCACGGACAGGCGAGCAAGGGACCCAGTACTTC.

This chain's CDR3 is CASSSRWSSPLHF. CDR3 DNA: TGCGCCAGCAGCTCCCGATGGAGTTCACCCCTCCACTTT. The chain recombines TRBV5-1 with TRBJ1-6; D gene ambiguous. This CDR3 contains 13 residues. Germline assignment: CDR1 SGHRS and CDR2 YFSETQ. V lost 3 bases and J 9 bases, leaving 10 bases between the germline ends. Complete variable domain (other parts from reference TRBV5-1 and TRBJ1-6): KAGVTQTPRYLIKTRGQQVTLSCSPISGHRSVSWYQQTPGQGLQFLFEYFSETQRNKGNFPGRFSGRQFSNSRSEMNVSTLELGDSALYLCASSSRWSSPLHFGNGTRLTVT.

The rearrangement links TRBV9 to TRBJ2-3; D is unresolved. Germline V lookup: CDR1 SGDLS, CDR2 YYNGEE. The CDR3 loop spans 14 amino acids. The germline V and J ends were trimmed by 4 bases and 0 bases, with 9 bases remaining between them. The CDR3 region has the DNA TGTGCCAGCAGCTCATCCCCTAGCACAGATACGCAGTATTTT. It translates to CASSSSPSTDTQYF.

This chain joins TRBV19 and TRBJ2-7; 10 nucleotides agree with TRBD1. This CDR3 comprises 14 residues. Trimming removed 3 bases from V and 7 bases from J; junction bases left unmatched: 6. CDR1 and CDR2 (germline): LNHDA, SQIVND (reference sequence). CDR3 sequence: CASSMDRGKGEQYF. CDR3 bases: TGTGCCAGTAGTATGGACAGGGGGAAAGGTGAGCAGTACTTC.